This record concerns one T cell receptor beta chain sequence. This sample stems from a study of blood T cell repertoires in COVID-19. Across the whole study: Samples came from the United States, Italy and Spain, spanning acute and convalescent COVID-19.

TCRdb keeps only in-frame clones here, not all; method: immunoSEQ multiplex PCR. Of around 620,000 clones in the sample, about 90% are singletons; the top ten hold more than 0.25%. Trimming took off 0 bases at V and 0 bases at J, with 8 bases between the two ends. Germline CDR1 reads MNHEY; CDR2 reads SMNVEV (reference sequence). This CDR3 has 15 amino acids. The receptor comes from a woman aged 18-30 years with acute or convalescent COVID-19. Sequenced sample: peripheral blood. The chain is built from TRBV27 and TRBJ1-2; D remains unclear. In nucleotides, the CDR3 is TGTGCCAGCAGTTTATCCCCCAATTCTAACTATGGCTACACCTTC. This sequence encodes CASSLSPNSNYGYTF.